The present T cell receptor (beta chain) was sequenced within a study of cytomegalovirus exposure and HLA in healthy donors. Overall study findings and caveats: The records held CMV serostatus as the only immune exposure information.

About this clone: Its antigen is still unknown.

The PCR employed 60 Vbeta primers together with 13 Jbeta primers. This table comes from immunoSEQ multiplex PCR, and its TCRdb copy is limited to in-frame clones, with some not included. In the table there are 150,000 to 200,000 clones, 70% to 80% of which are singletons. The germline V gene has CDR1 SGHAT and CDR2 FQNNGV. Trimming took 5 bases from V and 8 from J, leaving 9 bases between them. The CDR3 spans 12 residues. The rearrangement links TRBV11-2 to TRBJ2-2, with D unresolved. The source is a man between 18 and 29 years old in good health and CMV-seronegative. Sequences were obtained from PBMCs. DNA for the CDR3: TGTGCCAGCAGCCTCGAACTAGGGGAGCTGTTTTTT. Its translation is CASSLELGELFF. Together with reference TRBV11-2 and TRBJ2-2, the CDR3 gives the full variable domain: EAGVAQSPRYKIIEKRQSVAFWCNPISGHATLYWYQQILGQGPKLLIQFQNNGVVDDSQLPKDRFSAERLKGVDSTLKIQPAKLEDSAVYLCASSLELGELFFGEGSRLTVL.